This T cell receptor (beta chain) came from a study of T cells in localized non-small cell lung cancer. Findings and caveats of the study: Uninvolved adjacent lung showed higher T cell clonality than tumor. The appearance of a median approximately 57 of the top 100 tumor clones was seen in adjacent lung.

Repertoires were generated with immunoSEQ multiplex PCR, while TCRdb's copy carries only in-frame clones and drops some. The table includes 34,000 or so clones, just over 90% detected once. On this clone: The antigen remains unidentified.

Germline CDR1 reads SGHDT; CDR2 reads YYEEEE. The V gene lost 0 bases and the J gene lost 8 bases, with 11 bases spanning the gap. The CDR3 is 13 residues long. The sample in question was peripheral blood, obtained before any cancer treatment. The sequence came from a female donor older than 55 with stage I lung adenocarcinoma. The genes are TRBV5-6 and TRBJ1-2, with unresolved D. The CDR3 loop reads CASSLAADRGYTF. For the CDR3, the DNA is TGTGCCAGCAGCTTGGCCGCAGACCGGGGCTACACCTTC. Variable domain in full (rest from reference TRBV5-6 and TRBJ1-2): DAGVTQSPTHLIKTRGQQVTLRCSPKSGHDTVSWYQQALGQGPQFIFQYYEEEERQRGNFPDRFSGHQFPNYSSELNVNALLLGDSALYLCASSLAADRGYTFGSGTRLTVV.